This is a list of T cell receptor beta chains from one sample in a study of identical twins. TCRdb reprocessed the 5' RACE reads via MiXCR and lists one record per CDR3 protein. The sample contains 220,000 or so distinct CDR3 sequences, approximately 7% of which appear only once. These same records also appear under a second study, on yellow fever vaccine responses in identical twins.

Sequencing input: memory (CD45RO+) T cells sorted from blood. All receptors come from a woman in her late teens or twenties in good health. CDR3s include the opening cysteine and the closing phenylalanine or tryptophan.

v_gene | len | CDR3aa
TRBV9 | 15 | CASSVVDWPYNEQFF
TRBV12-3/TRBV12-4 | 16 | CASSFSSLQESNGYTF
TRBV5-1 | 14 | CASSAQGTNTEAFF
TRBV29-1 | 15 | CSVLSGTGLQETQYF
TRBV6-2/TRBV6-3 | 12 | CASSTSGVEQFF
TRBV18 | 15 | CASSTSQVGTDTQYF
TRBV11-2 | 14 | CASSVPGLAAAQYF
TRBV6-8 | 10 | CASRDTGSGF
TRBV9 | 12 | CASSPGADTQYF
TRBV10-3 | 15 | CAISGDRGVTGELFF
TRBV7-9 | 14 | CASSLGTESTEAFF
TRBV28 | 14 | CASSYGVGSYEQYF
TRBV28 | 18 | CASSLGRGLSSYNSPLHF
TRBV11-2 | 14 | CASSLSEITGELFF
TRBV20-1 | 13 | CSSDAGISNEQFF
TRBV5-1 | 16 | CASSSGGTGVSSPLHF
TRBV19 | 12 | CASIHPGTEAFF
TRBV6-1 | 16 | CASSEAAQGIAGELFF
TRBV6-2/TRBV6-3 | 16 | CASRGPASSGANVLTF
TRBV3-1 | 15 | CASSQEDSRYYEQYF
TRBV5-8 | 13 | CASSLLALFVQFF
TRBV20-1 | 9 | CSVGDEQFF
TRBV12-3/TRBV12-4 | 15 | CASSLWGNGANVLTF
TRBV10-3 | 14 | CAISDSGGPHEQYF
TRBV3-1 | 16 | CASSQDSGTGRHEQYF
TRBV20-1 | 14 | CSATNSGRGETQYF